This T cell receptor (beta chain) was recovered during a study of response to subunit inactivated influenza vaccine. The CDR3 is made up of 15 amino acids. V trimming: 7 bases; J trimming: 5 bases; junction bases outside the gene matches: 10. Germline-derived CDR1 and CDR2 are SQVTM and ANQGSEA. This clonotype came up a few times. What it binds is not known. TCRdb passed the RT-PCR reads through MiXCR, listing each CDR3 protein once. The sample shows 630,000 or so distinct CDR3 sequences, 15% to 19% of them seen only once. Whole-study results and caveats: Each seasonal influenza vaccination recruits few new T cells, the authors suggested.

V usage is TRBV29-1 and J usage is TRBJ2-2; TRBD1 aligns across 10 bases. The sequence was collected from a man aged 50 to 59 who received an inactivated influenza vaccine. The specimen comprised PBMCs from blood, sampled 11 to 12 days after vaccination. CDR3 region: CSARRDRGGTGELFF. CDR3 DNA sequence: TGCAGCGCTCGCCGGGACAGGGGAGGAACCGGGGAGCTGTTTTTT.